This T cell receptor beta chain was sequenced for a study of early T cells in non-severe SARS-CoV-2 infection. In the study overall: Chains from this unsorted whole-blood bulk RNA could not be paired.

TCRdb called the 5' RACE reads again in MiXCR, with one record for every CDR3 protein. In the table there are approximately 120,000 distinct CDR3 sequences, more than 13% of which are singletons. V was shortened by 3 bases and J by 5 bases, with 11 bases between the two germline ends. This CDR3 region has 14 residues. CDR1 and CDR2 (germline): SEHNR, FQNEAQ (reference sequence). The genes are TRBV7-9 and TRBJ1-5; D not certain. This clonotype was obtained from an adult who was a healthcare worker with PCR-confirmed SARS-CoV-2 infection or an uninfected control (not recorded which). Material for sequencing was whole blood. The CDR3 bases are TGTGCCAGCAGCTTTAGTGCCGAAGATCAGCCCCAGCATTTT. Translated, it gives CASSFSAEDQPQHF.